This TCR beta chain originates from a study of blood T cell repertoires in COVID-19. Study-level information: Samples came from the United States, Italy and Spain, spanning acute and convalescent COVID-19.

Authors' data handling: How many nucleated cells were present was estimated from reference gene primer amplification. Generated by immunoSEQ multiplex PCR, the TCRdb table keeps only in-frame clones and is missing some. V and J calls and clone size are copied from that table; D and trimming were computed from the DNA. Of under 300,000 clones in the sample, about four fifths were seen once. The CDR3 has 15 residues. Germline CDR1 SGHRS, CDR2 YFSETQ. With 5 bases removed from V and 0 bases from J, the gap between germline ends came to 12 bases. The chain is built from TRBV5-1 and TRBJ1-3; D gene uncertain. Sequenced material: PBMCs or T cells enriched from blood (not recorded which). The source is a man in his fifties who had recovered from COVID-19. The CDR3 nucleotides read TGCGCCAGCAGGCCTCAGGTTGACTCTGGAAACACCATATATTTT. Translating it yields CASRPQVDSGNTIYF.